Shown below are 23 T cell receptor beta chains from a single sample sequenced in a study of T-cell memory formation after mild COVID-19. TCRdb re-called the 5' RACE reads through MiXCR, storing one row per CDR3 protein. In the table there are fewer than 95,000 distinct CDR3 sequences, roughly 16% of which are singletons. The sequenced sample was PBMCs or a T cell subset sorted from them (not recorded which). Receptors originate from a man aged 18 to 29 who had mild COVID-19 (a few samples of this study predate the infection). Cell type and time point are not known.

This clonotype has more than one count but fewer than ten. The CDR3 is CASSLGFFGNQPQHF. In DNA form, the CDR3 reads TGTGCCAGCAGTCTGGGATTCTTTGGGAATCAGCCCCAGCATTTT. The J gene is TRBJ1-5, the V gene TRBV12-3 or TRBV12-4; D call uncertain. V lost 5 bases and J 4 bases, leaving 15 bases between the germline ends. The CDR3 extends over 15 amino acids.

At least ten counts were recorded for this clonotype. V usage is TRBV12-3 or TRBV12-4 and J usage is TRBJ2-1, with D perhaps matching TRBD1 (6 bases). The CDR3 consists of 14 residues. Trimming left V 10 bases short and J 5 bases short, with 18 bases between. The CDR3 sequence: CAIHRWGRHNEQFF. The DNA of the CDR3 is TGTGCCATCCACCGTTGGGGGCGCCACAATGAGCAGTTCTTC.

This clonotype turned up a few times. The CDR3 bases are TGTGCCAGCAGCCCAAGACTCACCTACAATGAGCAGTTCTTC. This translates into CASSPRLTYNEQFF. The V call is TRBV12-3 or TRBV12-4, the J call TRBJ2-1; D is uncertain. The CDR3 totals 14 residues. V was cut by 6 bases and J by 2 bases, with 11 bases left in between.

In its sample, this clonotype was seen a few times. The CDR3 ends on some other residue instead of the conserved phenylalanine or tryptophan, so this is likely a read error. It is unclear where the CDR3 begins or ends on the DNA, so no DNA is shown, and the CDR3 is as TCRdb lists it. The CDR3 loop is CATSRDRAGAFPSL. The rearrangement links TRBV15 to TRBJ1-1; TRBD1, the table's D call, was not compared with the DNA. Germline CDR1 LNHNV, CDR2 YYDKDF (reference sequence). The CDR3 totals 14 residues, both ends included.

This clonotype came up a few times. The V and J genes are TRBV7-6 and TRBJ2-5; unclear D gene. Germline V CDR1 and CDR2: SGHVS, FNYEAQ. The V end was cut by 0 bases, the J end by 7 bases, with 12 bases between. The CDR3 length is 14 residues. CDR3 sequence (DNA): TGTGCCAGCAGCTTAGCCATCCTTCAGGTGACCCAGTACTTC. Residues: CASSLAILQVTQYF.

At least ten counts were recorded for this clonotype. The rearrangement uses TRBV4-2 and TRBJ2-7; D remains unclear. V lost 0 bases, J lost 3 bases, and 6 bases lay in between. Germline assignment: CDR1 LGHNA and CDR2 YNFKEQ. CDR3 length: 13 amino acids. The CDR3 loop is CASSQDFSYEQYF. As DNA, the CDR3 is TGTGCCAGCAGCCAAGATTTTAGCTACGAGCAGTACTTC.

This clonotype came up a few times. This rearrangement joins TRBV24-1 to TRBJ1-1; D perhaps matches TRBD1 (5 bases). The germline CDR1 and CDR2 sequences are KGHDR and SFDVKD. V dropped 9 bases and J dropped 3 bases, with 13 bases sitting between them. The CDR3 is 13 amino acids. CDR3 sequence reads: CATAPGGDTEAFF. The DNA for the CDR3 is TGTGCCACCGCGCCGGGGGGTGACACTGAAGCTTTCTTT.

The rearrangement links TRBV4-1 to TRBJ1-5; D not resolved. Germline V CDR1 and CDR2: MGHRA, YSYEKL. This CDR3 comprises 13 residues. V lost 3 bases and J lost 6, with 9 bases in between. This chain's CDR3 is CASSHGFRQPQHF. As DNA, the CDR3 is TGCGCCAGCAGCCACGGTTTCCGTCAGCCCCAGCATTTT.

This clonotype was seen many times. This chain joins TRBV12-3 or TRBV12-4 and TRBJ2-5; D is perhaps TRBD1 or TRBD2 (5 bases each). With 3 bases removed from V and 5 bases from J, the gap between germline ends came to 16 bases. The CDR3 runs 15 residues. CDR3 sequence: CASSLRGFGLETQYF. In DNA form, the CDR3 reads TGTGCCAGCAGTTTGAGGGGATTTGGGTTGGAGACCCAGTACTTC.

This clonotype has a handful of counts. The chain uses TRBV7-9 and TRBJ2-1, with 7 bases lining up with TRBD2. From germline, CDR1 is SEHNR and CDR2 FQNEAQ (reference sequence). The CDR3 is made up of 15 amino acids. V gave up 2 bases and J gave up 0 bases; unmatched junction bases: 1. The chain's CDR3 is CASSLSSGSYNEQFF. CDR3 in DNA: TGTGCCAGCAGCTTATCTAGCGGCTCCTACAATGAGCAGTTCTTC.

The chain carries TRBV9 and TRBJ2-7; TRBD1 agrees at 8 bases. The CDR3 is 15 residues long. With 4 bases clipped from V and 2 bases from J, the junction kept 8 bases outside the gene matches. Germline V gives CDR1 SGDLS, CDR2 YYNGEE. CDR3 protein: CASSSFPGQAYEQYF. CDR3 bases: TGTGCCAGCAGCTCATTTCCGGGACAGGCCTACGAGCAGTACTTC.

This clonotype has just a few counts. V usage is TRBV9 and J usage is TRBJ1-1; TRBD1 might be the D (6 bases). The CDR3 loop spans 19 amino acids. Trimming removed 0 bases at V and 0 bases at J, with 21 bases between. Germline V CDR1 and CDR2: SGDLS, YYNGEE. The CDR3 region is CASSVGLVPRGALNTEAFF. The CDR3 DNA sequence: TGTGCCAGCAGCGTAGGATTGGTACCCCGGGGGGCTCTGAACACTGAAGCTTTCTTT.

This clonotype was detected only a few times. The chain links TRBV5-1 to TRBJ2-5; a possible D gene is TRBD2 (5 bases). This CDR3 has 11 amino acids. Germline CDR1 reads SGHRS; CDR2 reads YFSETQ. V shed 4 bases and J shed 13 bases, with 14 bases lying between them. The CDR3 coding sequence is TGCGCCAGCAGCCTGAAGGGAGATTCGTACTTC. Translation: CASSLKGDSYF.

The genes are TRBV9 and TRBJ2-1; 10 nucleotides line up with TRBD2. V gave up 3 bases and J gave up 9 bases; unmatched junction bases: 21. CDR3 length: 19 residues. From germline, CDR1 is SGDLS and CDR2 YYNGEE. As DNA, the CDR3 is TGTGCCAGCAGCGCCCATCCCCACCTTCTAGCGGGGGAGGGTGGTGAGCAGTTCTTC. Its protein product is CASSAHPHLLAGEGGEQFF.

V is TRBV2 and J is TRBJ2-3, with 10 bases that match TRBD1. Germline CDR1 is SNHLY and CDR2 is FYNNEI. The CDR3 spans 18 residues. V was clipped by 0 bases and J by 2 bases; unmatched bases: 8. The CDR3 nucleotides read TGTGCCAGCAGTGAAGCAAAAGGGACAGGGGATATCACAGATACGCAGTATTTT. Translation: CASSEAKGTGDITDTQYF.

This clonotype was seen a few times. This chain joins TRBV5-1 and TRBJ2-1; D call uncertain. Germline V lookup: CDR1 SGHRS, CDR2 YFSETQ. The CDR3 contains 13 residues. Trimming removed 1 base from V and 6 bases from J, with 8 bases in between. CDR3 coding DNA: TGCGCCAGCAGCTTGCGGCCCCCCAATGAGCAGTTCTTC. Its translation: CASSLRPPNEQFF.

This clonotype turned up a few times. The V and J genes are TRBV4-3 and TRBJ1-3, with D perhaps TRBD1 (6 bases). Trimming pared 3 bases from V and 4 bases from J, leaving 10 bases between. The germline gives CDR1 LGHNA, CDR2 YSLEER. The CDR3 spans 14 residues. CDR3 protein: CASSHTGTGNTIYF. As DNA, the CDR3 is TGCGCCAGCAGCCACACCGGGACAGGAAACACCATATATTTT.

The rearrangement links TRBV12-5 to TRBJ2-3; TRBD2 matches 9 bases. The CDR3 runs 16 residues. The germline gives CDR1 LGHNT, CDR2 FRNRAP. After removal of 0 bases from V and 2 bases from J, the junction contained 3 bases not matched to a gene. The CDR3, as DNA: TGTGCTAGTGGTTTGGTAGCGGGGGGCCCCACAGATACGCAGTATTTT. Translating gives CASGLVAGGPTDTQYF.

This clonotype was recorded a few times. Compared with germline, one end of the junction differs, possibly owing to a read error. V gene TRBV12-3 or TRBV12-4 combines with J gene TRBJ2-7; a weak D match, TRBD1 (6 bases). The CDR3 extends over 14 amino acids. DNA of the CDR3: TGTGCCAGCAGACTAGGGGGTAATCCCTACGAGAAGTACTTC. Amino acid sequence: CASRLGGNPYEKYF.

The chain has TRBV5-1 and TRBJ2-2; D not certain. CDR3 length: 15 amino acids. Trimming took off 4 bases at V and 2 bases at J, with 12 bases between the two ends. Germline V CDR1 and CDR2: SGHRS, YFSETQ. CDR3 DNA: TGCGCCAGCAGCGCGTTATACAGTAACACCGGGGAGCTGTTTTTT. Translation gives CASSALYSNTGELFF.

This clonotype occurred a few times. V is TRBV5-1 and J is TRBJ2-5; 8 bases align to TRBD2. Germline V gives CDR1 SGHRS, CDR2 YFSETQ. V dropped 4 bases and J dropped 3; count of bases not matched to a gene: 5. The CDR3 extends over 14 amino acids. CDR3 sequence: CASSPGGNEETQYF. The CDR3, as DNA: TGCGCCAGCAGCCCGGGGGGGAACGAAGAGACCCAGTACTTC.

This rearrangement joins TRBV27 to TRBJ1-6, with 7 bases fitting TRBD1. CDR1 is MNHEY and CDR2 is SMNVEV in the germline V gene (reference sequence). The length of the CDR3 is 14 residues. V was clipped by 6 bases and J by 7 bases; unmatched bases: 6. CDR3 residues: CASSLRDSNSPLHF. CDR3 sequence (DNA): TGTGCCAGCAGCCTAAGGGACAGCAATTCACCCCTCCACTTT.

This clonotype has just a few counts. The junction departs from germline at one end; a sequencing error may be responsible. The V gene is TRBV6-5, the J gene TRBJ1-1; perhaps TRBD1 as D (5 bases). Germline CDR1 reads MNHEY; CDR2 reads SVGAGI. The CDR3 has 15 amino acids. CDR3 nucleotide sequence: TGTGCCAGCAGTTACTCTGGGGCTGTGAAGACTGAAGCTTTCTTT. Translation: CASSYSGAVKTEAFF.